The following is a T cell receptor beta chain sequence with its context. Antigen: not known. The sample comes from a study of cytomegalovirus exposure and HLA in healthy donors. Study-level points and caveats: Later on, an analysis tied some 17,000 TCR beta sequences to HLA alleles at 0.05 false discovery rate. Researchers catalogued over 150 TCR beta chains as cytomegalovirus-associated. Previously analyzed data showed that most TCR beta V segments were productive at a frequency of about 87% or about 30%.

Trimming left V 5 bases short and J 3 bases short, with 14 bases between. The length of the CDR3 is 14 residues. From germline, CDR1 is SGHAT and CDR2 FQDESV (reference sequence). The PCR made use of 60 Vbeta and 13 Jbeta primers. Generated by immunoSEQ multiplex PCR, the TCRdb table keeps only in-frame clones and is missing some. The listing contains some 96,000 clones. What was sequenced was PBMCs. This rearrangement joins TRBV11-1 to TRBJ2-7, with D unresolved. This clonotype originated in a woman in her twenties or thirties in good health and CMV-seronegative. The DNA of the CDR3 is TGTGCCAGCAGCGCGCGTACGGGTGGCTACGAGCAGTACTTC. This encodes CASSARTGGYEQYF.